The 24 T cell receptor beta chains in this list originate from one sample, sequenced in a study of shared clonotypes between healthy human individuals. TCRdb's table, derived via immunoSEQ multiplex PCR, lists solely in-frame clones and lacks some. The data hold around 1,900,000 clones, with 80% to 95% observed a single time. CD45RO-negative, CCR7-positively selected cells formed the naive CD8 fraction, excluding terminally differentiated effector memory CD45RA+ cells. Sample: naive CD8+ T cells from PBMCs. Every receptor here comes from a young man in good health. Some clones in this sample may be carry-over from other donors' samples.

The rearrangement links TRBV5-1 to TRBJ2-3, with D unclear. The V and J ends lost 0 bases and 5 bases respectively, with 13 bases between them. This CDR3 region has 15 residues. Looked up from germline, CDR1 is SGHRS and CDR2 is YFSETQ. The CDR3 sequence: CASSLGPASLDTQYF. Here the CDR3 DNA reads TGCGCCAGCAGCTTGGGTCCCGCCAGCTTAGATACGCAGTATTTT.

With regard to this clone: Other DNA sequences in this sample translate to the same CDR3. V usage is TRBV5-8 and J usage is TRBJ2-7; perhaps D is TRBD1 or TRBD2 (5 bases each). Trimming cost V 3 bases and J 5 bases, with 18 bases left between them. Germline V gene sequence: CDR1 SGHTS, CDR2 YDEGEE. This CDR3 has 15 amino acids. The CDR3 loop is CASSWRTGSRDEQYF. The CDR3 nucleotides are TGTGCCAGCAGCTGGAGGACGGGGAGCAGGGACGAGCAGTACTTC.

The sample holds one count of this clone. The genes are TRBV15 and TRBJ2-1, with D unresolved. The CDR3 loop spans 15 amino acids. Germline V gene lookup returns CDR1 LNHNV and CDR2 YYDKDF (reference sequence). The V end was cut by 3 bases, the J end by 2 bases, with 11 bases between. The CDR3 spells CATSSLQRAYNEQFF. The CDR3 DNA reads as TGTGCCACCAGCAGTTTACAACGAGCCTACAATGAGCAGTTCTTC.

This clone was counted a single time. This sequence joins TRBV5-1 and TRBJ2-7; 14 bases agree with TRBD2. V lost 4 bases and J lost 3; bases outside the gene matches: 3. The CDR3 length is 15 residues. Per germline, CDR1 SGHRS and CDR2 YFSETQ. The chain's CDR3 is CASSPGLAGVYEQYF. CDR3 coding DNA: TGCGCCAGCAGCCCGGGACTAGCGGGAGTCTACGAGCAGTACTTC.

CDR3: CAISGSQGYQPQHF. As DNA, the CDR3 is TGTGCCATCAGTGGGAGTCAGGGTTATCAGCCCCAGCATTTT. The J gene is TRBJ1-5, the V gene TRBV10-3, with D perhaps TRBD1 (5 bases). CDR1 and CDR2 from the germline V gene are ENHRY and SYGVKD. The germline V and J ends were trimmed by 4 bases and 5 bases, with 12 bases remaining between them. This CDR3 has 14 residues.

This clone was detected only once. This chain joins TRBV7-9 and TRBJ2-2, with 9 bases matching TRBD1. The CDR3 spans 16 residues. With V trimmed by 3 bases and J by 4 bases, 6 bases remained unmatched. CDR1 is SEHNR, CDR2 FQNEAQ, per germline (reference sequence). The CDR3 protein is CASSFPGTGPTGELFF. DNA of the CDR3: TGTGCCAGCAGCTTTCCCGGGACAGGGCCCACCGGGGAGCTGTTTTTT.

The chain joins TRBV18 to TRBJ1-5, with no clear D. Germline V gene data show CDR1 as KGHSH and CDR2 as LQKENI. This CDR3 comprises 17 residues. Deletions cut 3 bases from V and 0 bases from J, with 15 bases between. The CDR3 sequence: CASSPWPLTSSNQPQHF. The DNA for the CDR3 is TGTGCCAGCTCACCTTGGCCCCTCACCAGTAGCAATCAGCCCCAGCATTTT.

The chain has TRBV7-2 and TRBJ2-7, with TRBD2 matching over 8 bases. This CDR3 region has 14 residues. Trimming cost V 5 bases and J 2 bases; bases outside gene matches: 5. Germline V gene lookup returns CDR1 SGHTA and CDR2 FQGNSA. CDR3 residues: CASSPPTSAYEQYF. For the CDR3, the DNA is TGTGCCAGCAGCCCACCGACTAGCGCCTACGAGCAGTACTTC.

The CDR3 nucleotides read TGTGCCAGCAGCTTAGGGACAGGGCTGTCCTACAATGAGCAGTTCTTC. Translation gives CASSLGTGLSYNEQFF. J is TRBJ2-1 and V is TRBV7-6; 8 positions agree with TRBD1. The germline V gene encodes CDR1 SGHVS and CDR2 FNYEAQ. J gave up 1 base and V 1 base, and 3 bases lay outside the gene matches. CDR3 length: 16 residues.

This chain uses TRBV2 with TRBJ2-7; D uncertain. The CDR3 is 15 amino acids. Deletions cut 7 bases from V and 1 base from J, with 17 bases between. In germline, CDR1 is SNHLY, CDR2 FYNNEI. CDR3 protein: CASKSLDPSSYEQYF. CDR3 bases: TGTGCCAGCAAATCCCTCGATCCTAGTTCCTACGAGCAGTACTTC.

Concerning this clone itself: The same CDR3 is also encoded by other DNA sequences in this sample. The rearrangement joins TRBV6-5 to TRBJ2-1; 13 nucleotides agree with TRBD2. J lost 4 bases, V lost 0 bases, and 0 bases had no gene match. The CDR3 has 16 residues. Germline values: CDR1 MNHEY, CDR2 SVGAGI. CDR3: CASSYSGLAGYNEQFF. CDR3 in DNA: TGTGCCAGCAGTTACTCGGGACTAGCGGGATACAATGAGCAGTTCTTC.

This sequence joins TRBV10-3 and TRBJ2-3; TRBD2 matches 7 bases. There are 15 residues in the CDR3. In germline, CDR1 is ENHRY, CDR2 SYGVKD. The V gene end was trimmed by 10 bases and the J gene end by 6 bases; junction bases not matched to a gene: 16. CDR3 nucleotides: TGTGCCAGCTCCGGGACTAAACTAGATGGGGATACGCAGTATTTT. This sequence encodes CASSGTKLDGDTQYF.

V gene TRBV18 combines with J gene TRBJ2-1; possible D gene TRBD2, 6 bases. This CDR3 has 17 residues. The V gene's germline CDR1 is KGHSH and CDR2 LQKENI. V shed 2 bases and J shed 4 bases, with 18 bases lying between them. The DNA for the CDR3 is TGTGCCAGCTCACCAGGGGGGAGGAGCCCGAGGTACAATGAGCAGTTCTTC. As protein: CASSPGGRSPRYNEQFF.

The rearrangement links TRBV28 to TRBJ2-7; TRBD1 matches 9 bases. Germline CDR1 and CDR2: MDHEN and SYDVKM. Losses at the gene ends were 5 bases for V and 5 bases for J; bases not matched to a gene: 19. The CDR3 spans 18 residues. CDR3 loop: CASSPSRFRTGDLDEQYF. The CDR3 DNA follows: TGTGCCAGCAGTCCGAGTCGCTTTAGGACAGGGGACCTGGACGAGCAGTACTTC.

This rearrangement joins TRBV27 to TRBJ2-3; TRBD1 is a possible D gene (5 bases). This CDR3 region has 15 residues. CDR1 is MNHEY, CDR2 SMNVEV, per germline (reference sequence). With 3 bases removed from V and 5 bases from J, the gap between germline ends came to 15 bases. CDR3 sequence: CASSFGAGWGDTQYF. The CDR3, as DNA: TGTGCCAGCAGTTTTGGGGCAGGTTGGGGAGATACGCAGTATTTT.

The gene calls are TRBV11-2 and TRBJ2-3; the D gene is possibly TRBD2 (6 bases). Trimming took off 2 bases at V and 0 bases at J, with 12 bases between the two ends. The V gene's germline CDR1 is SGHAT and CDR2 FQNNGV. The length of the CDR3 is 16 residues. The CDR3 spells CASSLRAGTSTDTQYF. DNA for the CDR3: TGTGCCAGCAGCTTACGGGCAGGGACTAGCACAGATACGCAGTATTTT.

The chain is built from TRBV7-3 and TRBJ2-1; D is uncertain. Germline V gene lookup returns CDR1 SGHTA and CDR2 FQGTGA. CDR3 length: 14 residues. V dropped 1 base and J dropped 9 bases, with 13 bases sitting between them. The CDR3 here is CASSLRLDSSEQFF. DNA for the CDR3: TGTGCCAGCAGCTTAAGGCTGGATTCAAGTGAGCAGTTCTTC.

The chain combines TRBV6-6 with TRBJ1-1; 7 bases map to TRBD1. The CDR3 runs 16 residues. With V trimmed by 2 bases and J by 8 bases, 14 bases remained unmatched. Germline CDR1 and CDR2: MNHNY and SVGAGI (reference sequence). This CDR3 is CASSYNRGESGNEAFF. The DNA of the CDR3 is TGTGCCAGCAGTTACAACAGGGGTGAGTCGGGCAACGAAGCTTTCTTT.

The chain has TRBV10-3 and TRBJ2-5; the match to TRBD2 covers 11 bases. With 2 bases clipped from V and 4 bases from J, the junction kept 3 bases outside the gene matches. Germline assignment: CDR1 ENHRY and CDR2 SYGVKD. The CDR3 totals 15 residues. CDR3 nucleotide sequence: TGTGCCATCAGTGAGACGGGGACTAGCGGAGAGACCCAGTACTTC. This gives the protein CAISETGTSGETQYF.

The chain has TRBV10-2 and TRBJ2-5; TRBD2 agrees at 14 bases. V was pared by 0 bases and J by 4 bases, with 7 bases of the junction left unmatched. CDR3 length: 18 amino acids. Germline V gene lookup returns CDR1 WSHSY and CDR2 SAAADI. The CDR3 nucleotides read TGCGCCAGCAGTGAGTCATGGGGACTAGCGGGAGAAGGAGAGACCCAGTACTTC. This gives the protein CASSESWGLAGEGETQYF.

The chain combines TRBV4-1 with TRBJ2-1, with D uncertain. The germline gives CDR1 MGHRA, CDR2 YSYEKL. V was cut by 4 bases and J by 6 bases, with 22 bases left in between. The CDR3 extends over 17 amino acids. The CDR3: CASSRKIGVGFPNEQFF. DNA of the CDR3: TGCGCCAGCAGCCGAAAGATTGGGGTAGGGTTCCCCAATGAGCAGTTCTTC.

The gene calls are TRBV5-1 and TRBJ2-7, with D possibly matching TRBD2 (6 bases). There are 15 residues in the CDR3. V gave up 2 bases and J gave up 0 bases, with 12 bases separating them. The germline V gene has CDR1 SGHRS and CDR2 YFSETQ. The CDR3 bases are TGCGCCAGCAGCTTCGCCGGAGGGGCCTCCTACGAGCAGTACTTC. Translated, it gives CASSFAGGASYEQYF.

V and J are TRBV15 and TRBJ2-3; D is uncertain. V gave up 7 bases and J gave up 1 base, with 9 bases separating them. The CDR3 spans 13 residues. The germline CDR1 and CDR2 sequences are LNHNV and YYDKDF (reference sequence). CDR3: CATNRRRTDTQYF. The CDR3 DNA follows: TGTGCCACCAATAGGAGACGCACAGATACGCAGTATTTT. The variable domain in full, with the rest retrieved from reference TRBV15 and TRBJ2-3, is DAMVIQNPRYQVTQFGKPVTLSCSQTLNHNVMYWYQQKSSQAPKLLFHYYDKDFNNEADTPDNFQSRRPNTSFCFLDIRSPGLGDTAMYLCATNRRRTDTQYFGPGTRLTVL.

The chain links TRBV27 to TRBJ2-4; D call uncertain. Per germline, CDR1 MNHEY and CDR2 SMNVEV (reference sequence). This CDR3 contains 14 residues. The V gene lost 5 bases and the J gene lost 0 bases, with 8 bases spanning the gap. In nucleotides, the CDR3 is TGTGCCAGCAGTCCGAACAAAGCCAAAAACATTCAGTACTTC. Residues: CASSPNKAKNIQYF.